This record concerns one TCR beta chain sequence. Antigen unknown. Germline V lookup: CDR1 SQVTM, CDR2 ANQGSEA. The CDR3 is 15 residues long. V was clipped by 1 base and J by 1 base, with 13 bases between them. These data belong to a study of blood T cells in healthy people across ages. Study-wide findings and caveats: Unknown donor CMV status possibly confounded expanded clonotype changes. Among T cells, TCR beta diversity per million cells dropped roughly linearly as age rose. Compared with aged donors, long-lived donors showed fewer expanded clones, suggesting selection.

Combining a sample-barcoded 5' primer with a J-beta primer mix, a second PCR ran for roughly 6 to 12 cycles. TCRdb re-called the 5' RACE reads through MiXCR, storing one row per CDR3 protein. Among about 900,000 distinct CDR3 sequences listed, under 80% were seen once. PBMCs, at least 6 million per sample, were isolated. This TCR derives from a man aged 25 to 45 in good health. The chain is built from TRBV29-1 and TRBJ1-2; D is ambiguous. The sample consisted of blood. The CDR3 loop reads CSVEGRQSLNYGYTF. Here the CDR3 DNA reads TGCAGCGTTGAAGGACGGCAGTCACTTAACTATGGCTACACCTTC.